The rows below give T cell receptor beta chains drawn from one sample of a study of blood T cell repertoires in COVID-19. Here immunoSEQ multiplex PCR was the method, and the copy in TCRdb shows in-frame clones only, minus some. The top ten hold 15% to 20% of the sample, which has 120,000 or so clones, nearly 80% seen once. Sequences were obtained from peripheral blood. These receptors all stem from a woman over 75 with active or convalescent COVID-19. Each CDR3 is given with its conserved first and last residue. Fields, in order: J gene, D gene, V gene, clone size, CDR3 length, CDR3 protein, CDR3 DNA. A D gene is named only where the DNA matches it firmly. Clone size is shown for a subset of rows, as once, few, many or a class of expanded clone.

TRBJ2-6	TRBD1	TRBV5-1	few	17	CASSLINRGSGANVLTF	TGCGCCAGCAGCTTAATAAACAGGGGGTCCGGGGCCAACGTCCTGACTTTC
TRBJ1-2	.	TRBV5-1	once	16	CASSFSPVGGKYGYTF	TGCGCCAGCAGCTTCTCACCAGTCGGGGGGAAATATGGCTACACCTTC
TRBJ1-6	TRBD1	TRBV28	.	18	CASSIHRGRPPYNSPLHF	TGTGCCAGCAGTATCCACAGGGGGCGACCTCCTTATAATTCACCCCTCCACTTT
TRBJ1-2	TRBD1	TRBV7-9	.	13	CASSVGQGHGYTF	TGTGCCAGCAGCGTCGGACAGGGCCATGGCTACACCTTC
TRBJ2-6	TRBD1	TRBV28	.	18	CASSPATGGVSGANVLTF	TGTGCCAGCAGTCCAGCGACAGGGGGGGTCTCTGGGGCCAACGTCCTGACTTTC
TRBJ1-1	.	TRBV19	.	13	CASQGFPNTEAFF	TGTGCCAGTCAGGGGTTTCCGAACACTGAAGCTTTCTTT
TRBJ1-1	.	TRBV7-8	.	15	CASSLVQGLWTEAFF	TGTGCCAGCAGCTTAGTCCAGGGGCTATGGACTGAAGCTTTCTTT
TRBJ1-1	TRBD1	TRBV10-3	few	15	CAIRATGDSNTEAFF	TGTGCCATCAGAGCAACAGGGGACTCGAACACTGAAGCTTTCTTT
TRBJ2-1	.	TRBV3-1/TRBV3-2	.	17	CASSPLPDLVARNEQFF	TGTGCCAGCAGCCCTCTTCCTGACCTGGTAGCGAGGAATGAGCAGTTCTTC
TRBJ1-2	TRBD1	TRBV6-5	once	13	CASRLTGDYGYTF	TGTGCCAGCAGGCTCACAGGGGACTATGGCTACACCTTC
TRBJ2-5	TRBD2	TRBV2	.	19	CASSDLRLAGLRIQETQYF	TGTGCCAGCAGTGATCTTCGGCTAGCGGGACTTAGGATTCAAGAGACCCAGTACTTC
TRBJ2-1	TRBD2	TRBV6-5	.	15	CASSRTSGSRNEQFF	TGTGCCAGCAGTAGGACTAGCGGGAGTCGGAATGAGCAGTTCTTC
TRBJ2-7	TRBD2	TRBV5-1	.	16	CASSLRLAGVQYEQYF	TGCGCCAGCAGCTTAAGACTAGCGGGAGTGCAATACGAGCAGTACTTC
TRBJ1-4	TRBD1	TRBV4-1	.	17	CASSQIAQGEPNEKLFF	TGCGCCAGCAGCCAAATTGCACAGGGGGAACCTAATGAAAAACTGTTTTTT
TRBJ2-7	TRBD2	TRBV4-2	.	17	CASSQNPLAGGPYEQYF	TGTGCCAGCAGCCAAAATCCCCTGGCGGGAGGGCCCTACGAGCAGTACTTC
TRBJ2-3	.	TRBV7-9	.	12	CASSRDWDTQYF	TGTGCCAGCAGCCGGGACTGGGATACGCAGTATTTT
TRBJ2-7	.	TRBV6-2/TRBV6-3	.	11	CASSPSYEQYF	TGTGCCAGCAGTCCCAGCTACGAGCAGTACTTC
TRBJ2-6	.	TRBV7-2	few	14	CASSLSPGANVLTF	TGTGCCAGCAGCTTATCTCCTGGGGCCAACGTCCTGACTTTC
TRBJ2-7	TRBD2	TRBV7-8	.	14	CASSWTSGSYEQYF	TGTGCCAGCAGCTGGACTAGCGGATCCTACGAGCAGTACTTC
TRBJ2-7	TRBD1	TRBV27	.	15	CASSSAGQEYYEQYF	TGTGCCAGCAGTTCCGCGGGACAGGAGTATTACGAGCAGTACTTC
TRBJ1-5	.	TRBV18	.	14	CASSPQGSNQPQHF	TGTGCCAGCTCACCTCAGGGGAGCAATCAGCCCCAGCATTTT
TRBJ2-2	.	TRBV7-9	.	12	CASSLEHGELFF	TGTGCCAGCAGCTTAGAGCACGGGGAGCTGTTTTTT
TRBJ2-7	.	TRBV5-4	once	13	CASRRGFDYEQYF	TGTGCCAGCAGACGGGGATTCGACTACGAGCAGTACTTC
TRBJ2-2	.	TRBV7-2	.	14	CASTRDTITGELFF	TGTGCCAGCACCCGGGACACCATCACCGGGGAGCTGTTTTTT
TRBJ1-1	TRBD1	TRBV7-2	once	13	CASERQGNTEAFF	TGTGCCAGCGAGCGACAGGGAAACACTGAAGCTTTCTTT
TRBJ2-2	.	TRBV7-3	.	15	CASSPDRSNTGELFF	TGTGCCAGCAGCCCGGACAGATCGAACACCGGGGAGCTGTTTTTT
TRBJ2-1	TRBD2	TRBV4-1	.	18	CASSQKGSGSRSYNEQFF	TGCGCCAGCAGCCAAAAGGGCAGCGGGAGTCGGTCCTACAATGAGCAGTTCTTC
TRBJ1-2	.	TRBV18	few	14	CASSPELTNYGYTF	TGTGCCAGCTCACCGGAGTTAACTAACTATGGCTACACCTTC
TRBJ2-7	.	TRBV2	once	13	CASIGALTYEQYF	TGTGCCAGCATCGGAGCGCTAACCTACGAGCAGTACTTC
TRBJ1-5	.	TRBV7-9	.	17	CASSLEGSREGNQPQHF	TGTGCCAGCAGCTTAGAAGGGTCCAGGGAAGGCAATCAGCCCCAGCATTTT
TRBJ1-6	.	TRBV7-2	.	12	CASSLQSSPLHF	TGTGCCAGCAGCTTACAGTCCTCACCCCTCCACTTT
TRBJ1-2	.	TRBV11-1	.	16	CASSPRRSQANYGYTF	TGTGCCAGCAGCCCAAGGAGGTCCCAAGCTAACTATGGCTACACCTTC
TRBJ2-7	TRBD1	TRBV5-1	once	14	CASRPGQTHGEQYF	TGCGCCAGCAGACCGGGACAGACCCATGGCGAGCAGTACTTC
TRBJ1-2	TRBD1	TRBV14	.	14	CASSGQGRSYGYTF	TGTGCCAGCAGTGGACAGGGACGGTCCTATGGCTACACCTTC
TRBJ2-1	TRBD2	TRBV5-1	.	15	CASATRLAGGNEQFF	TGCGCCAGCGCCACGCGGCTAGCGGGAGGGAATGAGCAGTTCTTC
TRBJ2-3	.	TRBV30	few	14	CAWSVRDNDNTQYF	TGTGCCTGGAGCGTTCGCGACAACGACAATACGCAGTATTTT
TRBJ2-3	TRBD2	TRBV5-1	.	16	CASSFYSSGRPDTQYF	TGCGCCAGCAGCTTCTATTCTAGCGGGAGGCCAGATACGCAGTATTTT
TRBJ2-5	.	TRBV7-2	.	14	CASSLVSGRETQYF	TGTGCCAGCAGCTTAGTGTCCGGGAGAGAGACCCAGTACTTC
TRBJ2-3	TRBD2	TRBV28	.	19	CASSPLGAAGGMVTDTQYF	TGTGCCAGCAGTCCCCTAGGGGCGGCGGGAGGGATGGTTACAGATACGCAGTATTTT
TRBJ1-2	.	TRBV3-1/TRBV3-2	.	13	CASSRHRAQGYTF	TGTGCCAGCAGCCGACACAGGGCTCAGGGCTACACCTTC
TRBJ2-3	TRBD2	TRBV5-1	.	15	CASSVLAVHTDTQYF	TGCGCCAGCAGCGTACTAGCGGTTCACACAGATACGCAGTATTTT
TRBJ2-1	.	TRBV14	.	16	CASSQVGTTNYNEQFF	TGTGCCAGCAGCCAAGTTGGGACAACTAACTACAATGAGCAGTTCTTC
TRBJ1-3	TRBD1	TRBV2	.	16	CASSLQGGLLGNTIYF	TGTGCCAGCAGTCTTCAGGGGGGTCTATTGGGAAACACCATATATTTT
TRBJ1-1	.	TRBV3-1/TRBV3-2	.	13	CASSPGVNTEAFF	TGTGCCAGCAGTCCCGGGGTGAACACTGAAGCTTTCTTT
TRBJ1-5	.	TRBV2	.	12	CASSGDIQPQHF	TGTGCCAGCAGTGGGGACATCCAGCCCCAGCATTTT
TRBJ1-2	TRBD1	TRBV5-4	once	13	CASSWGQAYGYTF	TGTGCCAGCAGCTGGGGACAGGCCTATGGCTACACCTTC
TRBJ2-1	TRBD2	TRBV9	.	17	CASSVAASGRVYNEQFF	TGTGCCAGCAGCGTAGCGGCTAGCGGGAGGGTCTACAATGAGCAGTTCTTC
TRBJ2-6	.	TRBV5-1	once	16	CASSQEGYSGANVLTF	TGCGCCAGCAGCCAGGAGGGGTACTCTGGGGCCAACGTCCTGACTTTC
TRBJ1-1	TRBD1	TRBV5-5	.	14	CASRFDRGNTEAFF	TGTGCCAGCAGGTTTGACAGGGGGAACACTGAAGCTTTCTTT
TRBJ2-3	.	TRBV6-1	.	15	CASSEIPTSTDTQYF	TGTGCCAGCAGTGAAATCCCGACTAGCACAGATACGCAGTATTTT
TRBJ1-5	.	TRBV12-3/TRBV12-4	.	13	CASSQNSNQPQHF	TGTGCCAGCAGCCAAAATAGCAATCAGCCCCAGCATTTT
TRBJ2-2	TRBD2	TRBV5-1	.	15	CASSIPSGRAGELFF	TGCGCCAGCAGTATTCCTAGCGGGAGGGCCGGGGAGCTGTTTTTT
TRBJ2-2	TRBD1	TRBV9	.	15	CASSPRGLDTGELFF	TGTGCCAGCAGCCCCAGGGGGTTGGACACCGGGGAGCTGTTTTTT